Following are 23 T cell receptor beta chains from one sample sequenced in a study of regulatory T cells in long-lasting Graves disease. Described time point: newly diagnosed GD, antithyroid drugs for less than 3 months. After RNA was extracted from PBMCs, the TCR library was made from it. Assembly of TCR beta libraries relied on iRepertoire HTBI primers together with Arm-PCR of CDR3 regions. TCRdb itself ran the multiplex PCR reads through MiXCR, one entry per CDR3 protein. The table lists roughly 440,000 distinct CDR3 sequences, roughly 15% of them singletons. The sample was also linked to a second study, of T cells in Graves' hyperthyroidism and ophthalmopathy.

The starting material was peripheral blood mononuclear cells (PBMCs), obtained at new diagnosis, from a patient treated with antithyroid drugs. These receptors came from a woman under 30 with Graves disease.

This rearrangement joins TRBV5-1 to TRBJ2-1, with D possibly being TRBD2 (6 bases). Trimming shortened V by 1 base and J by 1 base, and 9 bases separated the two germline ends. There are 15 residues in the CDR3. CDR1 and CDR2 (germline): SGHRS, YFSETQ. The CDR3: CASSLTSLSYNEQFF. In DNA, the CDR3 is TGCGCCAGCAGCTTGACTAGCCTTTCCTACAATGAGCAGTTCTTC.

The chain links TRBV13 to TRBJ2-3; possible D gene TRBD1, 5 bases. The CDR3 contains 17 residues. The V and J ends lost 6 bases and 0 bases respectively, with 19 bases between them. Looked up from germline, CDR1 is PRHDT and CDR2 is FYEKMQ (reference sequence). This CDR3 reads CASSGADRFGSTDTQYF. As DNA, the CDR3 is TGTGCCAGCAGTGGGGCAGATCGGTTCGGGAGCACAGATACGCAGTATTTT.

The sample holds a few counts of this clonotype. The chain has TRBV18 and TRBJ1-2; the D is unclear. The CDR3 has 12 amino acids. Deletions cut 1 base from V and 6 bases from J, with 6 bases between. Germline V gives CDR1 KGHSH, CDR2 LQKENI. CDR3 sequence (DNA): TGTGCCAGCTCACCACGAAGGGATGGCTACACCTTC. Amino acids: CASSPRRDGYTF. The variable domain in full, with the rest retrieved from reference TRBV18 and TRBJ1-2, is NAGVMQNPRHLVRRRGQEARLRCSPMKGHSHVYWYRQLPEEGLKFMVYLQKENIIDESGMPKERFSAEFPKEGPSILRIQQVVRGDSAAYFCASSPRRDGYTFGSGTRLTVV.

Here the CDR3 reads CASISMNYGYTF. For the CDR3, the DNA is TGTGCCAGCATAAGCATGAACTATGGCTACACCTTC. The rearrangement joins TRBV28 to TRBJ1-2, with no clear D. The germline V gene has CDR1 MDHEN and CDR2 SYDVKM. The CDR3 has 12 residues. The V gene lost 7 bases and the J gene lost 2 bases, with 8 bases spanning the gap.

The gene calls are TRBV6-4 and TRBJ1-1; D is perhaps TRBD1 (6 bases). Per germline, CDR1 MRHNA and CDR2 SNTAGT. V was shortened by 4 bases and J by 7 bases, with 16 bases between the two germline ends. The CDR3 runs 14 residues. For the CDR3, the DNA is TGTGCCAGCAGTGCCAAAGGGGGGGCAGGTGAAGCTTTCTTT. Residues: CASSAKGGAGEAFF.

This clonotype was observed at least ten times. The CDR3 region has the DNA TGTGCCTGGAGTAACAGTGGAACTAATGAAAAACTGTTTTTT. As protein: CAWSNSGTNEKLFF. The rearrangement links TRBV30 to TRBJ1-4; D uncertain. With 2 bases removed from V and 1 base from J, the gap between germline ends came to 8 bases. CDR3 length: 14 residues. CDR1 GTSNPN and CDR2 SVGIG come from the germline V gene (reference sequence).

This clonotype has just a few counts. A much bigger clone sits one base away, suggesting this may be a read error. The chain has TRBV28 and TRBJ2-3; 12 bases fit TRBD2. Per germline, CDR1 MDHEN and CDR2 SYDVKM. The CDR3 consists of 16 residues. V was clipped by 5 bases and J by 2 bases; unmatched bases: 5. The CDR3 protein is CASSGLAGLNTDTQYF. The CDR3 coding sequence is TGTGCCAGCAGTGGACTAGCGGGGTTGAACACAGATACGCAGTATTTT.

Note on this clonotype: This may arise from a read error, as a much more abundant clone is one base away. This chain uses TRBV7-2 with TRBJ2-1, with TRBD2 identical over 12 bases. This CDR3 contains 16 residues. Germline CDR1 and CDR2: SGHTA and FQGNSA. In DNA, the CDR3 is TGTGCCAGCAGCTGGACTAGCGGGGCCACCTACAATGAGCAGTCCTTC. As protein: CASSWTSGATYNEQSF.

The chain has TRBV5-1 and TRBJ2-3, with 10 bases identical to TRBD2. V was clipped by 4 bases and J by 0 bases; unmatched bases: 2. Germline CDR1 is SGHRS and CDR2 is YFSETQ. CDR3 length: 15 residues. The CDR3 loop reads CASSGTSVSTDTQYF. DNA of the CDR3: TGCGCCAGCAGCGGGACTAGCGTCAGCACAGATACGCAGTATTTT.

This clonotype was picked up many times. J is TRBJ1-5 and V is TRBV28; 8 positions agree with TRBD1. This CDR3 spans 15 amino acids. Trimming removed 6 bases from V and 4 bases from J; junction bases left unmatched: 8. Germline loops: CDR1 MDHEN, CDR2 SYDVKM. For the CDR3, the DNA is TGTGCCAGCAGGCGGACAGGGATGAGGAATCAGCCCCAGCATTTT. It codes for CASRRTGMRNQPQHF. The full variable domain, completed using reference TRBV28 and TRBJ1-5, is DVKVTQSSRYLVKRTGEKVFLECVQDMDHENMFWYRQDPGLGLRLIYFSYDVKMKEKGDIPEGYSVSREKKERFSLILESASTNQTSMYLCASRRTGMRNQPQHFGDGTRLSIL.

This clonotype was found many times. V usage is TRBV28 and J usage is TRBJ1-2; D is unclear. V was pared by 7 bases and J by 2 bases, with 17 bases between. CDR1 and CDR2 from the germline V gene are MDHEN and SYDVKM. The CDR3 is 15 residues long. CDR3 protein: CASMESGGGNYGYTF. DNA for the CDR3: TGTGCCAGCATGGAAAGTGGTGGCGGGAACTATGGCTACACCTTC.

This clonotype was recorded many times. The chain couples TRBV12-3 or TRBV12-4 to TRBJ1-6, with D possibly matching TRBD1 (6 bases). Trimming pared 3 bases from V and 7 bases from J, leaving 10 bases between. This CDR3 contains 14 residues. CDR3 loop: CASSFPGENSPLHF. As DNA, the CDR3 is TGTGCCAGCAGTTTCCCAGGGGAGAATTCACCCCTCCACTTT.

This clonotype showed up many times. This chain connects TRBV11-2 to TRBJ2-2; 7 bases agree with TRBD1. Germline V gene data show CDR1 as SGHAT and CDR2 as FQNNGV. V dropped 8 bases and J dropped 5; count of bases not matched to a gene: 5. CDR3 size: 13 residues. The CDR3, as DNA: TGTGCCAGCGAAACAGGGGTGACCGGGGAGCTGTTTTTT. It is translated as CASETGVTGELFF.

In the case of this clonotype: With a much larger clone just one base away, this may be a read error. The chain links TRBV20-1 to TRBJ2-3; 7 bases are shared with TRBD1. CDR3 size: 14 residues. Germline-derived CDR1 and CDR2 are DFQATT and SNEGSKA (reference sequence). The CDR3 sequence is CSARGVLGTDSQYF. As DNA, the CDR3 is TGCAGTGCTAGGGGGGTGCTTGGGACAGATTCGCAGTATTTT.

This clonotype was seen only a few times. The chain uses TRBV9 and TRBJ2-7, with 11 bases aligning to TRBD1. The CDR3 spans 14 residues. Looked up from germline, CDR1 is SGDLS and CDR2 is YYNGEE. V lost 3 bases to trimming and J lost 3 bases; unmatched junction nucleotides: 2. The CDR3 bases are TGTGCCAGCAGCGACGGGACAGGGGGCTACGAGCAGTACTTC. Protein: CASSDGTGGYEQYF.

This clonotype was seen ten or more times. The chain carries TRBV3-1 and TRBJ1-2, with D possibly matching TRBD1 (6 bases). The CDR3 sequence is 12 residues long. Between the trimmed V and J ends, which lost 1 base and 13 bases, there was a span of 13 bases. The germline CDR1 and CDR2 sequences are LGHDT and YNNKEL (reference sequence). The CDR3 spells CASSQAVGTSTF. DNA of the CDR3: TGTGCCAGCAGCCAAGCAGTCGGGACATCCACCTTC.

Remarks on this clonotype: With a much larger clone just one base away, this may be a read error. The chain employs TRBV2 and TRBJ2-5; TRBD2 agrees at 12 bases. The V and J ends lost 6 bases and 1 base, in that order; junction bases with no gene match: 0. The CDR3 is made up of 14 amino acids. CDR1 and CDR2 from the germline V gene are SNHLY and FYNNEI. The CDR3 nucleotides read TGTGCCAGCAGGACTAGCGGGAGCCAAGAGACCCAGTACTTC. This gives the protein CASRTSGSQETQYF.

CDR3 in amino acids: CASSLAVGQGGGVNEQFF. In DNA form, the CDR3 reads TGCGCCAGCAGCTTGGCTGTCGGACAGGGCGGAGGTGTAAATGAGCAGTTCTTC. The rearrangement uses TRBV5-1 and TRBJ2-1, with TRBD1 matching over 8 bases. In germline, CDR1 is SGHRS, CDR2 YFSETQ. This CDR3 region has 18 residues. J lost 7 bases, V lost 0 bases, and 15 bases had no gene match.

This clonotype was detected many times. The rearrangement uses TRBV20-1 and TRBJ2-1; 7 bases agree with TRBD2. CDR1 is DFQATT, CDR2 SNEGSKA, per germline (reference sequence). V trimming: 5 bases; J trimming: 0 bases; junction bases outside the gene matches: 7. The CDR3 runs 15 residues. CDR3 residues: CSARRLAASYNEQFF. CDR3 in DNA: TGCAGTGCTCGACGCCTAGCGGCCTCCTACAATGAGCAGTTCTTC.

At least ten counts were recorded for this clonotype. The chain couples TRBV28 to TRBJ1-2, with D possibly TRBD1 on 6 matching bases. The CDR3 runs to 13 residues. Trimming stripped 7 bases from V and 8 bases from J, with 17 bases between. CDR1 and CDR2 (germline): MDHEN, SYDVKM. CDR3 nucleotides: TGTGCCAGCATCAGTGGGGGCCGGGACGGCTACACCTTC. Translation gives CASISGGRDGYTF.

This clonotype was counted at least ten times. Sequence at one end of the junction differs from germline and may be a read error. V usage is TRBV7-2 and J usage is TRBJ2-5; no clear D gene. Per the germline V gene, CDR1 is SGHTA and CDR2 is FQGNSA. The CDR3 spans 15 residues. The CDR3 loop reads CASSLDSHLQGTQYF. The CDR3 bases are TGTGCCAGCAGCTTAGATTCGCACCTCCAAGGGACCCAGTACTTC.

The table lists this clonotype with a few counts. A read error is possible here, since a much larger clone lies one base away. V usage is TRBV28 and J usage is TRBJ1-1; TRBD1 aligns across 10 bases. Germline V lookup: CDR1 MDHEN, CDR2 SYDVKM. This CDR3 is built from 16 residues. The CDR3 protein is CACSYRDRGLFPEAFF. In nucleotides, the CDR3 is TGTGCCTGCAGCTATCGGGACAGGGGACTATTCCCTGAAGCTTTCTTT. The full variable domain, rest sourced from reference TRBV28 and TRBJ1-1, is DVKVTQSSRYLVKRTGEKVFLECVQDMDHENMFWYRQDPGLGLRLIYFSYDVKMKEKGDIPEGYSVSREKKERFSLILESASTNQTSMYLCACSYRDRGLFPEAFFGQGTRLTVV.

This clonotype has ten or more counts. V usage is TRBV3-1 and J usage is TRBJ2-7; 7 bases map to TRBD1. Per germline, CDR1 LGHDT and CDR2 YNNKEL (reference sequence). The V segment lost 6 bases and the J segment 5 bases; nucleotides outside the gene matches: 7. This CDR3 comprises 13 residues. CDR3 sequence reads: CASRSTGSNEQYF. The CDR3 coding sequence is TGTGCCAGCAGATCGACAGGGTCCAACGAGCAGTACTTC.